This entry concerns a single T cell receptor beta chain. The target antigen is unknown. This specimen belongs to a study of T-cell memory formation after mild COVID-19. TCRdb reanalysed the 5' RACE reads using MiXCR and keeps one entry per CDR3 protein. This table holds under 650,000 distinct CDR3 sequences, 18% found once. General study points: Pre-infection memory harbored some responding clones, suggesting cross-reactive memory joined. Second-wave clones that peaked on day 37 lacked confirmed SARS-CoV-2 specificity.

With 8 bases removed from V and 1 base from J, the gap between germline ends came to 11 bases. The CDR3 totals 13 residues. Per germline, CDR1 SNHLY and CDR2 FYNNEI. The sequence derives from an adult woman who had mild COVID-19 (a few samples of this study predate the infection). Cell type and time point are not known. Sample: PBMCs or a T cell subset sorted from them (not recorded which). The gene calls are TRBV2 and TRBJ1-1; the D is unclear. The chain's CDR3 is CASLQITNTEAFF. In DNA form, the CDR3 reads TGTGCCAGCCTACAAATAACGAACACTGAAGCTTTCTTT.